The subject of this entry is one T cell receptor beta chain. Its specificity is not known. An end of the junction does not agree with germline; a read error may underlie this. The CDR3 contains 13 residues. From germline, CDR1 is SGHAT and CDR2 FQNNGV. This sample is part of a study of blood T cells in healthy people across ages. Findings and limits, study-wide: Observed TCR beta diversity showed a strong correlation with the percentage of naive T cells as measured by flow cytometry.

Extraction yielded at least 5.5 micrograms of total RNA per sample. The use of a sample-barcoded 5' primer and a J-beta primer mix characterized a second PCR of about 7 to 12 cycles. TCRdb ran MiXCR on the 5' RACE reads and lists one entry per CDR3 protein. The profile shows about 1.8 million distinct CDR3 sequences, 49% of them singletons. The sequence was collected from a woman in her forties in good health. The V and J genes are TRBV11-2 and TRBJ2-4; possibly TRBD1 or TRBD2 for D (6 bases each). The J call may be in error: the DNA end matches TRBJ2-7 better. Sequenced: blood. In DNA form, the CDR3 reads TGCGCCAGCAGCAAAGGAGGGGGGTACGAGCAGTACTTC. Translated: CASSKGGGYEQYF.